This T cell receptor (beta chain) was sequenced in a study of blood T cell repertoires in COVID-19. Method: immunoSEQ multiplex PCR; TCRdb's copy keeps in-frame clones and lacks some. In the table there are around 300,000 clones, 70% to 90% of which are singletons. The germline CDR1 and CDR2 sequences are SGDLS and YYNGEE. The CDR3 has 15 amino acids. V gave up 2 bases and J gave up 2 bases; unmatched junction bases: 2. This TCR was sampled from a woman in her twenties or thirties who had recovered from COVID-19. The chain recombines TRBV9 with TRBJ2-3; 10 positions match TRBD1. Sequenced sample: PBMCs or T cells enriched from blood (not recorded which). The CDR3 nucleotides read TGTGCCAGCAGCGTGACAGGGGGCAACACAGATACGCAGTATTTT. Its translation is CASSVTGGNTDTQYF. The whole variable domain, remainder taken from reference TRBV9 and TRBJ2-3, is DSGVTQTPKHLITATGQRVTLRCSPRSGDLSVYWYQQSLDQGLQFLIQYYNGEERAKGNILERFSAQQFPDLHSELNLSSLELGDSALYFCASSVTGGNTDTQYFGPGTRLTVL.